The 4 T cell receptor beta chains presented below share a single source sample, sequenced in a study of T cell repertoires in cytomegalovirus infection. TCRdb passed the reads through MiXCR, listing each CDR3 protein once. The sample records roughly 230,000 distinct CDR3 sequences, about a sixth being singletons. The sequenced sample was CD8+ T cells from PBMCs. Receptors originate from a human donor in good health (CMV status not recorded). Some clones in this sample may be carry-over from other donors' samples.

This clonotype was observed a handful of times. The rearrangement uses TRBV10-3 and TRBJ1-2; TRBD1 is a possible D gene (5 bases). CDR1 is ENHRY, CDR2 SYGVKD, per germline. Trimming shortened V by 2 bases and J by 3 bases, and 19 bases separated the two germline ends. The CDR3 contains 17 residues. In DNA, the CDR3 is TGTGCCATCAGTGAGCCAGGGACGGACCCCAGGGACTATGGCTACACCTTC. This gives the protein CAISEPGTDPRDYGYTF.

The genes are TRBV11-2 and TRBJ2-2; 9 bases fit TRBD1. The ends lost 4 bases at V and 6 bases at J; junction bases unmatched: 9. Germline V gene lookup returns CDR1 SGHAT and CDR2 FQNNGV. The CDR3 is made up of 16 amino acids. The CDR3 loop reads CASSYRDRVDSGELFF. For the CDR3, the DNA is TGTGCCAGCAGCTACCGGGACAGGGTTGATTCCGGGGAGCTGTTTTTT.

This rearrangement joins TRBV27 to TRBJ1-2; TRBD1 might be the D (6 bases). Per the germline V gene, CDR1 is MNHEY and CDR2 is SMNVEV (reference sequence). The length of the CDR3 is 13 residues. V lost 2 bases and J 5 bases, leaving 9 bases between the germline ends. The CDR3 region is CASSLQGLYGYTF. CDR3 nucleotide sequence: TGTGCCAGCAGTTTACAGGGGCTGTATGGCTACACCTTC.

This clonotype was seen at least ten times. The chain has TRBV11-2 and TRBJ2-1; D could derive from TRBD1 or TRBD2 (5 bases each). V was cut by 5 bases and J by 10 bases, with 9 bases left in between. Germline V lookup: CDR1 SGHAT, CDR2 FQNNGV. This CDR3 is 11 amino acids long. The chain's CDR3 is CASSEGSEQFF. The CDR3, as DNA: TGTGCCAGCAGCGAGGGGTCCGAGCAGTTCTTC.